The 19 T cell receptor beta chains below come from one sample, sequenced in a study of blood T cell repertoires in COVID-19. This table comes from immunoSEQ multiplex PCR, and its TCRdb copy is limited to in-frame clones, with some not included. The repertoire holds some 180,000 clones, with more than 75% as singletons. Sequencing input: peripheral blood. The receptors shown here come from a man aged 50-60 years who had recovered from COVID-19.

The CDR3 region is CASSLERTGATGELFF. The CDR3, as DNA: TGTGCCAGCAGCTTAGAAAGGACAGGGGCAACCGGGGAGCTGTTTTTT. V is TRBV7-2 and J is TRBJ2-2; TRBD1 matches at 9 bases. V lost 1 base, J lost 5 bases, and 5 bases stayed unmatched. Germline V CDR1 and CDR2: SGHTA, FQGNSA. The CDR3 loop spans 16 amino acids.

The chain has TRBV5-1 and TRBJ2-7; 7 nucleotides align to TRBD1. Trimming at V came to 2 bases and at J to 3 bases, leaving 8 bases not matched to a gene. Germline lookup yields CDR1 SGHRS and CDR2 YFSETQ. The length of the CDR3 is 15 residues. CDR3 amino acids: CASSLRQGRDYEQYF. In nucleotides, the CDR3 is TGCGCCAGCAGCTTAAGACAGGGTCGCGACTACGAGCAGTACTTC.

The chain has TRBV20-1 and TRBJ2-5; TRBD1 is a possible D gene (6 bases). Deletions cut 8 bases from V and 5 bases from J, with 12 bases between. The length of the CDR3 is 11 residues. CDR1 and CDR2 (germline): DFQATT, SNEGSKA (reference sequence). CDR3 in amino acids: CSTKRGETQYF. CDR3 bases: TGCAGTACAAAGAGGGGGGAGACCCAGTACTTC.

This sequence joins TRBV5-4 and TRBJ2-2; 10 bases are a match to TRBD1. The CDR3 is 15 residues long. Germline V CDR1 and CDR2: SGHNT, YYREEE (reference sequence). V trimming: 5 bases; J trimming: 4 bases; junction bases outside the gene matches: 5. The CDR3 sequence is CASRRDRGVTGELFF. CDR3 DNA: TGTGCCAGCAGGAGGGACAGGGGAGTCACCGGGGAGCTGTTTTTT.

This rearrangement joins TRBV29-1 to TRBJ1-4; unclear D gene. The CDR3 spans 15 residues. V was pared by 6 bases and J by 0 bases, with 14 bases between. Looked up from germline, CDR1 is SQVTM and CDR2 is ANQGSEA. CDR3 DNA: TGCAGCGTGCGGGGATCTACCGCAACTAATGAAAAACTGTTTTTT. Translation gives CSVRGSTATNEKLFF.

The chain combines TRBV24-1 with TRBJ1-5; D gene unclear. The CDR3 length is 15 residues. Trimming stripped 9 bases from V and 0 bases from J, with 14 bases between. Germline V gene sequence: CDR1 KGHDR, CDR2 SFDVKD. The chain's CDR3 is CATEPAGTSNQPQHF. In DNA form, the CDR3 reads TGTGCCACCGAGCCTGCGGGTACTAGCAATCAGCCCCAGCATTTT.

The V and J genes are TRBV5-1 and TRBJ1-1; perhaps TRBD1 as D (5 bases). The CDR3 loop spans 13 amino acids. Germline values: CDR1 SGHRS, CDR2 YFSETQ. Trimming removed 0 bases from V and 10 bases from J, with 13 bases in between. As DNA, the CDR3 is TGCGCCAGCAGCTTGGGCGGAGGGGAGGGAGCTTTCTTT. Its translation is CASSLGGGEGAFF. The full variable domain, in which reference TRBV5-1 and TRBJ1-1 provide the parts outside the CDR3, is KAGVTQTPRYLIKTRGQQVTLSCSPISGHRSVSWYQQTPGQGLQFLFEYFSETQRNKGNFPGRFSGRQFSNSRSEMNVSTLELGDSALYLCASSLGGGEGAFFGQGTRLTVV.

This clone has a single count. This chain joins TRBV19 and TRBJ2-1; 9 bases align to TRBD1. The CDR3 is made up of 15 amino acids. Looked up from germline, CDR1 is LNHDA and CDR2 is SQIVND (reference sequence). Trimming cost V 4 bases and J 4 bases; bases outside gene matches: 5. The CDR3 spells CASSTGQGPYNEQFF. For the CDR3, the DNA is TGTGCCAGTAGTACAGGACAGGGGCCGTACAATGAGCAGTTCTTC.

The V gene is TRBV7-2, the J gene TRBJ2-1, with 9 bases lining up with TRBD2. The CDR3 is 15 residues long. CDR1 is SGHTA, CDR2 FQGNSA, per germline. V lost 2 bases and J lost 4; bases outside the gene matches: 3. CDR3 DNA: TGTGCCAGCAGCTTAACGGGACTAGCATACAATGAGCAGTTCTTC. As protein: CASSLTGLAYNEQFF.

This clone occurred a few times. V usage is TRBV9 and J usage is TRBJ2-7; D remains ambiguous. Germline CDR1 and CDR2: SGDLS and YYNGEE. The germline V and J ends were trimmed by 2 bases and 6 bases, with 12 bases remaining between them. The CDR3 totals 13 residues. CDR3 DNA: TGTGCCAGCAGCGTCTCCCCCGCGAGCGAGCAGTACTTC. This gives the protein CASSVSPASEQYF.

This clone was detected only a few times. This rearrangement joins TRBV5-1 to TRBJ2-7; D possibly corresponds to TRBD1 (5 bases). V dropped 0 bases and J dropped 5 bases, with 12 bases sitting between them. The CDR3 runs 14 residues. Per germline, CDR1 SGHRS and CDR2 YFSETQ. The CDR3: CASSLGQRSDEQYF. CDR3 sequence (DNA): TGCGCCAGCAGCTTGGGACAGAGGAGTGACGAGCAGTACTTC.

The rearrangement links TRBV7-2 to TRBJ2-1, with 7 bases identical to TRBD2. This CDR3 is 17 amino acids long. The trim removed 4 bases at V and 0 bases at J, leaving 9 bases unmatched. Germline V gives CDR1 SGHTA, CDR2 FQGNSA. CDR3 nucleotides: TGTGCCAGCAGCTCGCGCCGGGGGGACCCCTCCTACAATGAGCAGTTCTTC. Translated: CASSSRRGDPSYNEQFF.

The J gene is TRBJ2-7, the V gene TRBV14; TRBD2 agrees at 15 bases. Trimming cost V 5 bases and J 6 bases; bases outside gene matches: 8. This CDR3 has 16 residues. Germline CDR1 reads SGHDN; CDR2 reads FVKESK. This CDR3 is CASSRTSGRAWFEQYF. In nucleotides, the CDR3 is TGTGCCAGCAGCAGGACTAGCGGGAGGGCCTGGTTCGAGCAGTACTTC.

V is TRBV19 and J is TRBJ1-2; D is perhaps TRBD1 (5 bases). The CDR3 length is 16 residues. The V end was cut by 5 bases, the J end by 3 bases, with 19 bases between. Germline V gene data show CDR1 as LNHDA and CDR2 as SQIVND (reference sequence). This CDR3 reads CASSVDDYRYHYGYTF. CDR3 DNA: TGTGCCAGTAGTGTCGACGATTACAGGTATCACTATGGCTACACCTTC.

CDR3 amino acids: CASSLDSRSNTEAFF. The CDR3 DNA reads as TGTGCCAGCAGCTTGGACAGCCGATCGAACACTGAAGCTTTCTTT. The chain links TRBV11-3 to TRBJ1-1, with a possible D match to TRBD1 (6 bases). Deletions cut 3 bases from V and 1 base from J, with 12 bases between. The CDR3 totals 15 residues. Germline V gene sequence: CDR1 SGHNT, CDR2 YENEEA. Together with reference TRBV11-3 and TRBJ1-1, the CDR3 gives the full variable domain: EAGVVQSPRYKIIEKKQPVAFWCNPISGHNTLYWYLQNLGQGPELLIRYENEEAVDDSQLPKDRFSAERLKGVDSTLKIQPAELGDSAVYLCASSLDSRSNTEAFFGQGTRLTVV.

The rearrangement uses TRBV7-3 and TRBJ2-7; TRBD1 matches at 9 bases. Per the germline V gene, CDR1 is SGHTA and CDR2 is FQGTGA. This CDR3 spans 15 amino acids. V lost 3 bases and J lost 1; bases outside the gene matches: 4. The CDR3 region has the DNA TGTGCCAGCAGCTTCGGACAGGGGCCTTCCTACGAGCAGTACTTC. It translates to CASSFGQGPSYEQYF.

This chain uses TRBV19 with TRBJ1-6; TRBD1 matches 7 bases. V was pared by 8 bases and J by 7 bases, with 5 bases of the junction left unmatched. Looked up from germline, CDR1 is LNHDA and CDR2 is SQIVND (reference sequence). The CDR3 is 13 amino acids. CDR3 residues: CASWDRWNSPLHF. CDR3 nucleotide sequence: TGTGCCAGTTGGGACAGATGGAATTCACCCCTCCACTTT.

This chain connects TRBV4-3 to TRBJ2-3, with TRBD2 matching over 9 bases. The CDR3 extends over 18 amino acids. With V trimmed by 1 base and J by 1 base, 9 bases remained unmatched. CDR1 LGHNA and CDR2 YSLEER come from the germline V gene. CDR3 amino acids: CASSQVAPTSGGTDTQYF. The CDR3 bases are TGCGCCAGCAGCCAAGTCGCCCCGACTAGCGGCGGCACAGATACGCAGTATTTT.

The rearrangement links TRBV7-2 to TRBJ2-1, with D tentatively TRBD1 (5 bases). Germline V CDR1 and CDR2: SGHTA, FQGNSA. The V end lost 2 bases, the J end lost 4 bases, and 15 bases lay between the germline ends. The CDR3 loop spans 16 amino acids. CDR3 loop: CASSLSRGQGYNEQFF. CDR3 bases: TGTGCCAGCAGCTTAAGTAGAGGCCAGGGATACAATGAGCAGTTCTTC. Variable domain in full (rest from reference TRBV7-2 and TRBJ2-1): GAGVSQSPSNKVTEKGKDVELRCDPISGHTALYWYRQSLGQGLEFLIYFQGNSAPDKSGLPSDRFSAERTGGSVSTLTIQRTQQEDSAVYLCASSLSRGQGYNEQFFGPGTRLTVL.